These 25 T cell receptor beta chains came from one sample sequenced in a study of cytomegalovirus exposure and HLA in healthy donors. PCR primers comprised 60 Vbeta and 13 Jbeta primers. Libraries were prepared by immunoSEQ multiplex PCR; TCRdb keeps only in-frame clonotypes and omits some of them. The profile shows under 150,000 clones, approximately 81% of them singletons. What was sequenced was PBMCs. The receptors shown here come from a young man in good health and CMV-seronegative.

J is TRBJ2-3 and V is TRBV5-1, with TRBD2 as a possible D gene (5 bases). V gave up 7 bases and J gave up 3 bases, with 15 bases separating them. The CDR3 spans 14 residues. Germline loops: CDR1 SGHRS, CDR2 YFSETQ. CDR3 protein: CASLSGLWTDTQYF. For the CDR3, the DNA is TGCGCCAGCCTTTCGGGGTTATGGACAGATACGCAGTATTTT. The variable domain in full, with the rest retrieved from reference TRBV5-1 and TRBJ2-3, is KAGVTQTPRYLIKTRGQQVTLSCSPISGHRSVSWYQQTPGQGLQFLFEYFSETQRNKGNFPGRFSGRQFSNSRSEMNVSTLELGDSALYLCASLSGLWTDTQYFGPGTRLTVL.

This clone showed up just once. V usage is TRBV10-2 and J usage is TRBJ1-4; no firm D call. Trimming removed 7 bases at V and 4 bases at J, with 16 bases between. The CDR3 is made up of 15 amino acids. The germline V gene encodes CDR1 WSHSY and CDR2 SAAADI. CDR3 loop: CASTRSRLVNEKLFF. CDR3 in DNA: TGCGCCAGCACTAGAAGTCGACTAGTTAATGAAAAACTGTTTTTT.

The V and J genes are TRBV28 and TRBJ2-6; the D gene is possibly TRBD1 (5 bases). The germline V and J ends were trimmed by 1 base and 4 bases, with 8 bases remaining between them. Germline values: CDR1 MDHEN, CDR2 SYDVKM. The CDR3 runs 15 residues. The chain's CDR3 is CASSLLGAGANVLTF. The CDR3 region has the DNA TGTGCCAGCAGTTTATTAGGGGCAGGGGCCAACGTCCTGACTTTC. The whole variable domain, remainder taken from reference TRBV28 and TRBJ2-6, is DVKVTQSSRYLVKRTGEKVFLECVQDMDHENMFWYRQDPGLGLRLIYFSYDVKMKEKGDIPEGYSVSREKKERFSLILESASTNQTSMYLCASSLLGAGANVLTFGAGSRLTVL.

The chain is built from TRBV19 and TRBJ1-1, with D possibly being TRBD1 (5 bases). The CDR3 is made up of 15 amino acids. Trimming pared 0 bases from V and 1 base from J, leaving 9 bases between. Germline V gene lookup returns CDR1 LNHDA and CDR2 SQIVND (reference sequence). In nucleotides, the CDR3 is TGTGCCAGTAGTATAGATCACAGGTCGAACACTGAAGCTTTCTTT. This gives the protein CASSIDHRSNTEAFF.

The J gene is TRBJ1-2, the V gene TRBV5-1; TRBD1 aligns across 7 bases. CDR1 is SGHRS, CDR2 YFSETQ, per germline. The J segment lost 5 bases and the V segment lost 0 bases, leaving 16 bases of the junction unmatched. The CDR3 contains 18 residues. In DNA, the CDR3 is TGCGCCAGCAGCTTGGCGCCGAACGACAGGGCCCTAATTTATGGCTACACCTTC. Residues: CASSLAPNDRALIYGYTF.

This chain links TRBV28 with TRBJ1-1; D gene uncertain. In germline, CDR1 is MDHEN, CDR2 SYDVKM. The CDR3 sequence is 15 residues long. Trimming took 3 bases from V and 0 from J, leaving 11 bases between them. The CDR3 DNA follows: TGTGCCAGCAGTTTCGAAAGGACTATGAACACTGAAGCTTTCTTT. Amino acid sequence: CASSFERTMNTEAFF.

J is TRBJ2-7 and V is TRBV7-2; 11 bases agree with TRBD2. J lost 0 bases, V lost 1 base, and 8 bases had no gene match. Germline V gene lookup returns CDR1 SGHTA and CDR2 FQGNSA. This CDR3 has 18 amino acids. The CDR3 protein is CASSLEVGLAGGSYEQYF. The CDR3 DNA is TGTGCCAGCAGCTTAGAGGTTGGGCTAGCGGGGGGCTCCTACGAGCAGTACTTC. The whole variable domain, remainder taken from reference TRBV7-2 and TRBJ2-7, is GAGVSQSPSNKVTEKGKDVELRCDPISGHTALYWYRQSLGQGLEFLIYFQGNSAPDKSGLPSDRFSAERTGGSVSTLTIQRTQQEDSAVYLCASSLEVGLAGGSYEQYFGPGTRLTVT.

This chain links TRBV28 with TRBJ2-7; the match to TRBD1 covers 11 bases. Germline CDR1 and CDR2: MDHEN and SYDVKM. The CDR3 length is 15 residues. With 4 bases clipped from V and 2 bases from J, the junction kept 4 bases outside the gene matches. CDR3 bases: TGTGCCAGCAGTTCCTCGGGACAGGGGGCCTACGAGCAGTACTTC. Amino acid sequence: CASSSSGQGAYEQYF.

The V call is TRBV4-2, the J call TRBJ1-5; D perhaps matches TRBD1 (6 bases). CDR3 length equals 17 residues. V shed 0 bases and J shed 0 bases, with 12 bases lying between them. Germline V gives CDR1 LGHNA, CDR2 YNFKEQ. The CDR3 DNA sequence: TGTGCCAGCAGCCAAGAACCTGGACAGACTAGCAATCAGCCCCAGCATTTT. Its translation: CASSQEPGQTSNQPQHF.

CDR3 loop: CASKGTSGANYGYTF. In DNA form, the CDR3 reads TGTGCCAGCAAAGGAACCTCCGGGGCTAACTATGGCTACACCTTC. The J gene is TRBJ1-2, the V gene TRBV28; no clear D gene. Trimming shortened V by 7 bases and J by 0 bases, and 15 bases separated the two germline ends. This CDR3 comprises 15 residues. CDR1 is MDHEN, CDR2 SYDVKM, per germline.

The V and J genes are TRBV5-5 and TRBJ1-6; the D is unclear. This CDR3 spans 15 amino acids. Germline V gene data show CDR1 as SGHKS and CDR2 as YYEKEE (reference sequence). V dropped 4 bases and J dropped 10 bases, with 18 bases sitting between them. CDR3 residues: CASSPRPPELSPLHF. In nucleotides, the CDR3 is TGTGCCAGCAGCCCACGTCCACCCGAACTATCACCCCTCCACTTT.

The J gene is TRBJ2-7, the V gene TRBV28; no firm D call. V dropped 11 bases and J dropped 9 bases, with 32 bases sitting between them. Germline loops: CDR1 MDHEN, CDR2 SYDVKM. The CDR3 has 16 amino acids. This CDR3 is CASLIWAPFILSRQYF. The DNA of the CDR3 is TGTGCCTCCCTTATATGGGCCCCATTTATCCTTTCCAGGCAGTACTTC. Supplemented by reference TRBV28 and TRBJ2-7, the full variable domain reads DVKVTQSSRYLVKRTGEKVFLECVQDMDHENMFWYRQDPGLGLRLIYFSYDVKMKEKGDIPEGYSVSREKKERFSLILESASTNQTSMYLCASLIWAPFILSRQYFGPGTRLTVT.

The chain links TRBV6-6 to TRBJ1-4, with 8 bases identical to TRBD1. V shed 6 bases, J shed 3 bases, and the junction held 3 bases outside the gene matches. The CDR3 is made up of 14 amino acids. Germline values: CDR1 MNHNY, CDR2 SVGAGI (reference sequence). The CDR3 nucleotides are TGTGCCAGCAGACCACAGGGGGCTAATGAAAAACTGTTTTTT. It encodes CASRPQGANEKLFF.

This chain links TRBV9 with TRBJ2-5, with unresolved D. The V gene's germline CDR1 is SGDLS and CDR2 YYNGEE. V was trimmed by 0 bases and J by 5 bases, leaving 11 bases between them. The CDR3 is 14 amino acids. This CDR3 is CASSVDSGWETQYF. Here the CDR3 DNA reads TGTGCCAGCAGCGTAGATTCAGGTTGGGAGACCCAGTACTTC.

This chain joins TRBV28 and TRBJ1-1, with TRBD1 identical over 7 bases. The ends lost 2 bases at V and 6 bases at J; junction bases unmatched: 9. CDR1 is MDHEN and CDR2 is SYDVKM in the germline V gene. The CDR3 is 15 amino acids. CDR3 in amino acids: CASSLTGRGQAEAFF. Here the CDR3 DNA reads TGTGCCAGCAGTTTAACAGGTCGCGGACAGGCTGAAGCTTTCTTT.

The V call is TRBV9, the J call TRBJ2-7; tentative D call: TRBD1 (6 bases). CDR3 size: 15 residues. Germline CDR1 and CDR2: SGDLS and YYNGEE. V lost 2 bases, J lost 6 bases, and 18 bases lay in between. The DNA for the CDR3 is TGTGCCAGCAGCGTGCGACAGGAACCCTTCGGCGAGCAGTACTTC. This codes for CASSVRQEPFGEQYF.

The rearrangement links TRBV10-1 to TRBJ2-5; TRBD1 agrees at 8 bases. V trimming: 5 bases; J trimming: 5 bases; junction bases outside the gene matches: 13. Germline CDR1 and CDR2: WNHNN and SYGVQD (reference sequence). This CDR3 is 16 amino acids long. For the CDR3, the DNA is TGCGCCAGCAGTCTAGAGACAGGGGTAGGGCGGGAGACCCAGTACTTC. This translates into CASSLETGVGRETQYF.

The chain recombines TRBV27 with TRBJ2-2; 9 bases are a match to TRBD2. CDR1 MNHEY and CDR2 SMNVEV come from the germline V gene (reference sequence). After removal of 5 bases from V and 3 bases from J, the junction contained 4 bases not matched to a gene. This CDR3 spans 15 amino acids. The DNA of the CDR3 is TGTGCCAGCAGTATAGCGGGGGTAGACACCGGGGAGCTGTTTTTT. It yields the protein CASSIAGVDTGELFF.

The chain is built from TRBV28 and TRBJ1-1; D unclear. The CDR3 is 13 residues long. Per germline, CDR1 MDHEN and CDR2 SYDVKM. Trimming left V 0 bases short and J 4 bases short, with 6 bases between. CDR3 coding DNA: TGTGCCAGCAGTTTATGGCAGGCCACTGAAGCTTTCTTT. This gives the protein CASSLWQATEAFF.

The V call is TRBV19, the J call TRBJ1-2; D not certain. Germline CDR1 LNHDA, CDR2 SQIVND (reference sequence). V lost 1 base to trimming and J lost 6 bases, with 9 bases between them. CDR3 length: 13 residues. The DNA of the CDR3 is TGTGCCAGTAGTATAGTACTAGGTGATGGCTACACCTTC. Translated, it gives CASSIVLGDGYTF.

The CDR3 DNA is TGCGCCAGCAGTGTGAGCGTGAAGCTTGATACGCAGTATTTT. It yields the protein CASSVSVKLDTQYF. The V call is TRBV10-1, the J call TRBJ2-3; D uncertain. The V gene lost 4 bases and the J gene lost 6 bases, with 14 bases spanning the gap. The CDR3 is 14 residues long. CDR1 and CDR2 from the germline V gene are WNHNN and SYGVQD (reference sequence).

This chain uses TRBV9 with TRBJ1-5; 7 nucleotides align to TRBD1. Unmatched junction bases numbered 5, after V lost 4 bases and J lost 1 base. Germline V gene sequence: CDR1 SGDLS, CDR2 YYNGEE. There are 15 residues in the CDR3. CDR3 residues: CASSPRTGSNQPQHF. Here the CDR3 DNA reads TGTGCCAGCAGCCCCCGGACAGGAAGCAATCAGCCCCAGCATTTT.

The V call is TRBV7-2, the J call TRBJ2-7; 10 bases match TRBD2. This CDR3 is 14 amino acids long. J was trimmed by 3 bases and V by 2 bases; bases with no gene match: 1. The V gene's germline CDR1 is SGHTA and CDR2 FQGNSA. The CDR3 sequence is CASSLPSGGYEQYF. The CDR3 DNA reads as TGTGCCAGCAGCTTACCTAGCGGGGGCTACGAGCAGTACTTC. Full variable domain (rest looked up from reference TRBV7-2 and TRBJ2-7): GAGVSQSPSNKVTEKGKDVELRCDPISGHTALYWYRQSLGQGLEFLIYFQGNSAPDKSGLPSDRFSAERTGGSVSTLTIQRTQQEDSAVYLCASSLPSGGYEQYFGPGTRLTVT.

Remarks on this clone: The junction departs from germline at one end; a sequencing error may be responsible. The V and J genes are TRBV6-4 and TRBJ2-1, with a possible D match to TRBD2 (7 bases). The length of the CDR3 is 14 residues. The germline V gene has CDR1 MRHNA and CDR2 SNTAGT. The CDR3 sequence: CASSRAGAGTEQFF. The DNA for the CDR3 is TGTGCTAGCAGCCGGGCGGGGGCAGGCACTGAGCAGTTCTTC.

The chain carries TRBV5-1 and TRBJ2-2, with 10 bases matching TRBD2. The V gene's germline CDR1 is SGHRS and CDR2 YFSETQ. J lost 7 bases, V lost 4 bases, and 13 bases had no gene match. This CDR3 contains 17 residues. The chain's CDR3 is CASSPPLAGGSGGELFF. DNA for the CDR3: TGCGCCAGCAGCCCTCCCTTAGCGGGGGGCTCAGGCGGGGAGCTGTTTTTT.